The T cell receptor beta chain under discussion was sequenced for a study of T cell responses to AZD1222 COVID-19 vaccine. Study-wide findings and caveats: A mostly white British donor set with more females was recruited, and clonal diversity was possibly underestimated. Reports say nearly half of spike-specific TCRs go after unmutated variant regions. Vaccine-related CD4 TCRs covered spike, predominating at 160-218 and 743-854. Spike-specific TCR breadth and depth rose after two AZD1222 doses.

Profiling relied on immunoSEQ multiplex PCR, and the TCRdb table lists in-frame clones only, not all of them. In the table there are more than 95,000 clones, over 80% of which are singletons. Remarks on this clone: Its antigen is undetermined.

This receptor was taken from an adult in good health. The sequencing used peripheral blood, collected on day 0 of AZD1222 vaccination.

CDR3 protein: CASSDLAGGPDTQYF. CDR3 DNA sequence: TGTGCCAGCAGTGACCTAGCGGGAGGGCCAGATACGCAGTATTTT. The chain is built from TRBV6-1 and TRBJ2-3; 12 bases are shared with TRBD2. The length of the CDR3 is 15 residues. With 3 bases clipped from V and 4 bases from J, the junction kept 2 bases outside the gene matches. Germline V CDR1 and CDR2: MNHNS, SASEGT.